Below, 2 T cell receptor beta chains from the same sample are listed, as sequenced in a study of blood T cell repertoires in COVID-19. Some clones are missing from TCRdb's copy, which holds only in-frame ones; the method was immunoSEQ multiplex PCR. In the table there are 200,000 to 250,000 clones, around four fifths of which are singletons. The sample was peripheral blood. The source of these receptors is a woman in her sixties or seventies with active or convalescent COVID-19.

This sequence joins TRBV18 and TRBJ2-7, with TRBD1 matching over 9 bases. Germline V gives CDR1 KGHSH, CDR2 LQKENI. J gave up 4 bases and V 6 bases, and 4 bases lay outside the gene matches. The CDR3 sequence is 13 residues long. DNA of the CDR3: TGTGCCAGCTCCACAGGGGGCCCTTACGAGCAGTACGTC. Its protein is CASSTGGPYEQYV.

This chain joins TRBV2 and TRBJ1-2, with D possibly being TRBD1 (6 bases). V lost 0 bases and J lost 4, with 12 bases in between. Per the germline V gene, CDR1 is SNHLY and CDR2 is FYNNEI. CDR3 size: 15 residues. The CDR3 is CASSEAGTPRYGYTF. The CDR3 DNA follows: TGTGCCAGCAGTGAAGCGGGGACACCTCGCTATGGCTACACCTTC.